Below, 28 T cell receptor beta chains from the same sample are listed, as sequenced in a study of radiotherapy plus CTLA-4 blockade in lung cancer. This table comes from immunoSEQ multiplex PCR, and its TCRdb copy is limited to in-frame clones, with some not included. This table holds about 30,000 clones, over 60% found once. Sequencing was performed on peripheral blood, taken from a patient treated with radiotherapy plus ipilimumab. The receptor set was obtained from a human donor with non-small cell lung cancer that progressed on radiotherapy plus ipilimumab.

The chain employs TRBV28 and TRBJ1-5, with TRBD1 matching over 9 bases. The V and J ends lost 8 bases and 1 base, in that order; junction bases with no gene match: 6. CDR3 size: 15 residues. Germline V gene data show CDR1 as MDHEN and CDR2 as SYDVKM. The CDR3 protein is CASLRQGESNQPQHF. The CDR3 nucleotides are TGTGCCAGCCTGAGACAGGGGGAGAGCAATCAGCCCCAGCATTTT.

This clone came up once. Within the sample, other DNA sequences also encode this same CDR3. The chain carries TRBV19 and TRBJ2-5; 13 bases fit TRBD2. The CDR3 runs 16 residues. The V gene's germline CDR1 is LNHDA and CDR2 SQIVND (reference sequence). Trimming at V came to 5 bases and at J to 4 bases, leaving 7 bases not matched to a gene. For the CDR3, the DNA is TGTGCCAGTAGTTTTCGACTAGCGGGGGGCGGAGAGACCCAGTACTTC. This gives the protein CASSFRLAGGGETQYF.

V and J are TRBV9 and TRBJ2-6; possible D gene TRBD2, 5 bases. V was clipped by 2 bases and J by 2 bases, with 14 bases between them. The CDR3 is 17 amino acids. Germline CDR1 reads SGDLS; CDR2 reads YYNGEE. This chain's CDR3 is CASSVEGFSPGANVLTF. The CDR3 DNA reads TGTGCCAGCAGCGTCGAGGGTTTTTCGCCTGGGGCCAACGTCCTGACTTTC. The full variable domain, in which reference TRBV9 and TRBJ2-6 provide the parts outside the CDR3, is DSGVTQTPKHLITATGQRVTLRCSPRSGDLSVYWYQQSLDQGLQFLIQYYNGEERAKGNILERFSAQQFPDLHSELNLSSLELGDSALYFCASSVEGFSPGANVLTFGAGSRLTVL.

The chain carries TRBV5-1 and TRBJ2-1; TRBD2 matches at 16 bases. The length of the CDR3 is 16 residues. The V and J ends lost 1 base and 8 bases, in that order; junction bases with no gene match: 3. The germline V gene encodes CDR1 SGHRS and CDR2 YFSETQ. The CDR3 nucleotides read TGCGCCAGCAGCTTGTCCGGGACTAGCGGGGGGGATGAGCAGTTCTTC. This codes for CASSLSGTSGGDEQFF. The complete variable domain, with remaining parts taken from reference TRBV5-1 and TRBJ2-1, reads KAGVTQTPRYLIKTRGQQVTLSCSPISGHRSVSWYQQTPGQGLQFLFEYFSETQRNKGNFPGRFSGRQFSNSRSEMNVSTLELGDSALYLCASSLSGTSGGDEQFFGPGTRLTVL.

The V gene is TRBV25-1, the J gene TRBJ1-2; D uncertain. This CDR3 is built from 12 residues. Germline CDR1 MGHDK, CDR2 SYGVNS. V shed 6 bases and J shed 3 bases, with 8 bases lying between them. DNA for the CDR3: TGTGCCAGCAGGGGGAATTACTATGGCTACACCTTC. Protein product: CASRGNYYGYTF.

The DNA for the CDR3 is TGTGCCAGCAGCAGGGATAGCAATCAGCCCCAGCATTTT. The encoded protein is CASSRDSNQPQHF. This rearrangement joins TRBV2 to TRBJ1-5; D possibly corresponds to TRBD1 (5 bases). Germline-derived CDR1 and CDR2 are SNHLY and FYNNEI. The CDR3 extends over 13 amino acids. Trimming left V 6 bases short and J 0 bases short, with 6 bases between. Combining the CDR3 with reference TRBV2 and TRBJ1-5 gives the whole variable domain EPEVTQTPSHQVTQMGQEVILRCVPISNHLYFYWYRQILGQKVEFLVSFYNNEISEKSEIFDDQFSVERPDGSNFTLKIRSTKLEDSAMYFCASSRDSNQPQHFGDGTRLSIL.

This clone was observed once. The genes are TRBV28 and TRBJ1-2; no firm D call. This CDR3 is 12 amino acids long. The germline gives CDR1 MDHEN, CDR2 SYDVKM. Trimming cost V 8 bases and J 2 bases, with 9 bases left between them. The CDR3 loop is CASGYRNYGYTF. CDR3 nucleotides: TGTGCCAGCGGGTACAGAAACTATGGCTACACCTTC.

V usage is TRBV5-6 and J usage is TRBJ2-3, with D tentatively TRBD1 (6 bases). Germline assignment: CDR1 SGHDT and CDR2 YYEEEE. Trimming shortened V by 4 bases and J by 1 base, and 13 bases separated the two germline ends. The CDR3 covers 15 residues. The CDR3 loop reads CASSHDRTGTDTQYF. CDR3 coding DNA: TGTGCCAGCAGCCATGACAGGACGGGCACAGATACGCAGTATTTT.

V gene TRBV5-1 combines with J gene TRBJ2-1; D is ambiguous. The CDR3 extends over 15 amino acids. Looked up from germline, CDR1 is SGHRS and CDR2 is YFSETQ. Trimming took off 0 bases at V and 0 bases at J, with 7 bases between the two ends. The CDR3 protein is CASSLDLSSYNEQFF. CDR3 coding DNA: TGCGCCAGCAGCTTGGATCTGAGCTCCTACAATGAGCAGTTCTTC.

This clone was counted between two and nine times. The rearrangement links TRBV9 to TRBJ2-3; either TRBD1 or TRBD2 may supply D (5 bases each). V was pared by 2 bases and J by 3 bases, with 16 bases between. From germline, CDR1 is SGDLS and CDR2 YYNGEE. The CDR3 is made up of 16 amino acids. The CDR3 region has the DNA TGTGCCAGCAGCGTTTTAGTGGGGGTGGCAACAGATACGCAGTATTTT. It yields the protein CASSVLVGVATDTQYF.

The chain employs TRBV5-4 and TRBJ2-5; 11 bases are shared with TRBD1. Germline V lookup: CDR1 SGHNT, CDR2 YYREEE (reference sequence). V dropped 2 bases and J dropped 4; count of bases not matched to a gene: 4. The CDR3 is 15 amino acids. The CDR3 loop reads CASSFGTGGRETQYF. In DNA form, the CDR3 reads TGTGCCAGCAGCTTCGGGACAGGGGGACGAGAGACCCAGTACTTC.

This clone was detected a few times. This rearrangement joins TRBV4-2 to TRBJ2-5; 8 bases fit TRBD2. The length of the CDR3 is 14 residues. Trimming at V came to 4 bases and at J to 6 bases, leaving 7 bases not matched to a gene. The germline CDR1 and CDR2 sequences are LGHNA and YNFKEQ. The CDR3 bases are TGTGCCAGCAGCCCGGGAGGGGCTGGGCAGACCCAGTACTTC. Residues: CASSPGGAGQTQYF.

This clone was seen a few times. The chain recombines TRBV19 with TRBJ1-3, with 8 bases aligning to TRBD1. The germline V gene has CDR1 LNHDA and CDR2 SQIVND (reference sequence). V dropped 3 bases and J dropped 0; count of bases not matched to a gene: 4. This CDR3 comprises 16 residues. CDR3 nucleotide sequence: TGTGCCAGTAGTATGGGGACAGGACTCTCTGGAAACACCATATATTTT. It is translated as CASSMGTGLSGNTIYF.

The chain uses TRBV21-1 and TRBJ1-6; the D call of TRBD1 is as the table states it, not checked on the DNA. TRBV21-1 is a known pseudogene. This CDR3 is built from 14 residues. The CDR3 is CASSLTGRYSPLHF. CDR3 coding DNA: TGTGCCAGCAGCCTGACAGGGAGGTACTCACCCCTCCACTTT.

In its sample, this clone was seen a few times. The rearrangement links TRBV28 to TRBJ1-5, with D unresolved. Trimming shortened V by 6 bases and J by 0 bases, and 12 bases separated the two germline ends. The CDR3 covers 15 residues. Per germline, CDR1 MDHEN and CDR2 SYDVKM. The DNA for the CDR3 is TGTGCCAGCAGGACCGCGGGCAGTAGCAATCAGCCCCAGCATTTT. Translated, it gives CASRTAGSSNQPQHF.

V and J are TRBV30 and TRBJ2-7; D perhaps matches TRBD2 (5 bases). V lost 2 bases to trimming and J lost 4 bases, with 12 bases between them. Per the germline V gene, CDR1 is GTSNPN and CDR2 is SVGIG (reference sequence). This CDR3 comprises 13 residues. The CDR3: CAWSPGVGYEQYF. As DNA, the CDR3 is TGTGCCTGGAGTCCCGGGGTTGGGTACGAGCAGTACTTC. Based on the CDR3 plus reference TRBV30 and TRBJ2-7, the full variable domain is SQTIHQWPATLVQPVGSPLSLECTVEGTSNPNLYWYRQAAGRGLQLLFYSVGIGQISSEVPQNLSASRPQDRQFILSSKKLLLSDSGFYLCAWSPGVGYEQYFGPGTRLTVT.

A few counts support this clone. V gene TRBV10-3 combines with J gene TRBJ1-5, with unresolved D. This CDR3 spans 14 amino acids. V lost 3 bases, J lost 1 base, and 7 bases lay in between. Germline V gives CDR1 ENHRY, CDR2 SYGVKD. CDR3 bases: TGTGCCATCAGTGATCGAGTAAGCAATCAGCCCCAGCATTTT. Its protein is CAISDRVSNQPQHF.

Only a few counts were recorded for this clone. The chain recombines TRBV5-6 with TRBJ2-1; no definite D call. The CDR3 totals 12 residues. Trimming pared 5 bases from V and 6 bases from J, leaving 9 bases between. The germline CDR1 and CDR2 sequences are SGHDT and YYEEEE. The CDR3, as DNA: TGTGCCAGCAGGTCCCTAGGCAATGAGCAGTTCTTC. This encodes CASRSLGNEQFF.

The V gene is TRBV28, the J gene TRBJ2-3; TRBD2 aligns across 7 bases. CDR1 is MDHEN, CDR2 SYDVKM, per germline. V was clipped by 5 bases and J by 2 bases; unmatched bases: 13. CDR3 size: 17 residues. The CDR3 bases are TGTGCCAGCAGTACCTTAGAACTAGCGCATTACACAGATACGCAGTATTTT. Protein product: CASSTLELAHYTDTQYF.

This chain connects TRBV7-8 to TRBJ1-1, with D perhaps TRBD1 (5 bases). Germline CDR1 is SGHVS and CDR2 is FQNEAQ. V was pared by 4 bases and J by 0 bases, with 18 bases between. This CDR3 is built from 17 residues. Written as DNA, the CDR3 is TGTGCCAGCAGCTCCGGACACCTCCTTTACATGAACACTGAAGCTTTCTTT. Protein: CASSSGHLLYMNTEAFF.

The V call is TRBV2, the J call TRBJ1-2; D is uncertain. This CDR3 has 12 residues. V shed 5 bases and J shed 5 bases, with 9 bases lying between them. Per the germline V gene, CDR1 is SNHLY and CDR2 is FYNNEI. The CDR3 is CASSFQRYGYTF. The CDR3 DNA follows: TGTGCCAGCAGTTTCCAGCGGTATGGCTACACCTTC. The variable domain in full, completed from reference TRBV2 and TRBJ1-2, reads EPEVTQTPSHQVTQMGQEVILRCVPISNHLYFYWYRQILGQKVEFLVSFYNNEISEKSEIFDDQFSVERPDGSNFTLKIRSTKLEDSAMYFCASSFQRYGYTFGSGTRLTVV.

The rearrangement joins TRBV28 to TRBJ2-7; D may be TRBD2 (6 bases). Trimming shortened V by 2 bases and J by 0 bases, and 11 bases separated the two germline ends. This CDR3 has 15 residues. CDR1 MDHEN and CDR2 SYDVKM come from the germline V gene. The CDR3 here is CASSLLGEASYEQYF. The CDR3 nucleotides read TGTGCCAGCAGTTTACTAGGGGAGGCCTCCTACGAGCAGTACTTC.

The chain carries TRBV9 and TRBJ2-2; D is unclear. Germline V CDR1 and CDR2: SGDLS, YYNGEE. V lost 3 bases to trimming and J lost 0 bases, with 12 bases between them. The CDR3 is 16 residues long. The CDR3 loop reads CASSARRRPNTGELFF. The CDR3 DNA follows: TGTGCCAGCAGCGCCCGGCGGCGCCCGAACACCGGGGAGCTGTTTTTT.

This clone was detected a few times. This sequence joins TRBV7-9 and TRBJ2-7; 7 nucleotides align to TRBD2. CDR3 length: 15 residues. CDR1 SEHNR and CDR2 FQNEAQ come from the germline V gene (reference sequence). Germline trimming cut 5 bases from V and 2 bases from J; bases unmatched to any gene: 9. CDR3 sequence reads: CASSRTGGGTYEQYF. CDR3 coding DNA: TGTGCCAGCAGCCGTACGGGAGGCGGTACCTACGAGCAGTACTTC.

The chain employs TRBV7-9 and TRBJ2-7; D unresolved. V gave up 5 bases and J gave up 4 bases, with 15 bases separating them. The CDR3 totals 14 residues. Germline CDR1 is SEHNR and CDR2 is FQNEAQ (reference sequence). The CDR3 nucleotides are TGTGCCAGCAGCCCTGGAACCGCTAGGTACGAGCAGTACTTC. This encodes CASSPGTARYEQYF.

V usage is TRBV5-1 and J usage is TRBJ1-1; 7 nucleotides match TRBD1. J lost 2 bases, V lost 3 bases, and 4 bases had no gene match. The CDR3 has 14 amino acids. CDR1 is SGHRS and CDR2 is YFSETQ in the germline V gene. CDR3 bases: TGCGCCAGCAGCTGGCACAGGGGAAACACTGAAGCTTTCTTT. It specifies CASSWHRGNTEAFF.

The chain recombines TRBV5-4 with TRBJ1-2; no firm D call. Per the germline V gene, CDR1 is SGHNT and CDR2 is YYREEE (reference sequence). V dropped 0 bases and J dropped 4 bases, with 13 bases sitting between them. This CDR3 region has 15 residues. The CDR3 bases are TGTGCCAGCAGCTTGGAGTCAGGAGCCCCCTATGGCTACACCTTC. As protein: CASSLESGAPYGYTF.

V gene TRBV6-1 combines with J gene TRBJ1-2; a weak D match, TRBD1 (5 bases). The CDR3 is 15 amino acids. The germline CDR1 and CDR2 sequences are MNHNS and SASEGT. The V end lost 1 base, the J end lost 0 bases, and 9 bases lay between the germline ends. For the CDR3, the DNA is TGTGCCAGCAGTGAAGAGCCAGGGCCTAACTATGGCTACACCTTC. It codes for CASSEEPGPNYGYTF.